This TCR beta chain originates from a study of shared clonotypes between healthy human individuals. As for the study in general: Participating donors consisted of a couple of women and a few men aged 18 to 49. A donor's plate count was three for CD4 naive and three for CD4 memory; CD8 naive had two and CD8 memory one.

Findings and limits, study-wide: Large depth notwithstanding, sorted-subset sequencing proved incomplete by rarefaction.

Memory CD4+ cells were the fraction left after CD45RA+ naive selection. In germline, CDR1 is SEHNR, CDR2 FQNEAQ (reference sequence). The CDR3 is made up of 15 amino acids. With 1 base removed from V and 5 bases from J, the gap between germline ends came to 12 bases. Here immunoSEQ multiplex PCR was the method, and the copy in TCRdb shows in-frame clones only, minus some. Of more than 550,000 clones detected, 72% appear once; the ten largest clones hold over 1.5%. Comments on this clone: Its antigen is unknown.

The chain has TRBV7-9 and TRBJ2-1; D may be TRBD2 (5 bases). The clonotype comes from a woman under 40 in good health. Input material: memory CD4+ T cells sorted from blood. Noted subset: CD45RA-negative fraction. CDR3 bases: TGTGCCAGCAGCTTAGTCGGCGGGTCGGACAATGAGCAGTTCTTC. It specifies CASSLVGGSDNEQFF.